These 18 T cell receptor beta chains were sequenced from one sample in a study of early T cells in non-severe SARS-CoV-2 infection. Each CDR3 protein gets one entry after TCRdb re-called the 5' RACE reads with MiXCR. Of about 19,000 distinct CDR3 sequences detected, around 4.4% appear once; the ten largest clones hold over 7%. Sequenced: whole blood. All receptors come from an adult who was a healthcare worker with PCR-confirmed SARS-CoV-2 infection or an uninfected control (not recorded which).

This clonotype has a count of ten or more. CDR3 region: CASSEYGGRGQPQHF. CDR3 nucleotides: TGTGCCAGCAGTGAATACGGGGGGCGCGGACAGCCCCAGCATTTT. The chain uses TRBV25-1 and TRBJ1-5; tentatively, D is TRBD1 (6 bases). The CDR3 consists of 15 residues. V lost 0 bases to trimming and J lost 7 bases, with 13 bases between them. In germline, CDR1 is MGHDK, CDR2 SYGVNS.

This clonotype has just a few counts. CDR3 DNA sequence: TGTGCCAGCAGTGTGAGACTCGACCGAGGTTCCAATCAGCCCCAGCATTTT. Amino acids: CASSVRLDRGSNQPQHF. This chain joins TRBV2 and TRBJ1-5; D is unclear. Germline V gene lookup returns CDR1 SNHLY and CDR2 FYNNEI. With 4 bases removed from V and 3 bases from J, the gap between germline ends came to 19 bases. CDR3 length equals 17 residues.

This clonotype was counted at least ten times. The V and J genes are TRBV9 and TRBJ2-3; TRBD2 aligns across 8 bases. Germline values: CDR1 SGDLS, CDR2 YYNGEE. V was pared by 6 bases and J by 3 bases, with 12 bases of the junction left unmatched. The CDR3 is 16 amino acids. CDR3 nucleotides: TGTGCCAGCAACCATCTTTCGAGCGGGGGAACAGATACGCAGTATTTT. Translated: CASNHLSSGGTDTQYF.

The genes are TRBV7-8 and TRBJ1-2; D perhaps matches TRBD1 (5 bases). The CDR3 length is 13 residues. V was clipped by 5 bases and J by 10 bases, with 17 bases between them. The germline V gene encodes CDR1 SGHVS and CDR2 FQNEAQ. DNA of the CDR3: TGTGCCAGCAGCCAGCAGTCAGGGTTCTCCTACACCTTC. Residues: CASSQQSGFSYTF. Drawing the rest from reference TRBV7-8 and TRBJ1-2, the complete variable domain is GAGVSQSPRYKVAKRGQDVALRCDPISGHVSLFWYQQALGQGPEFLTYFQNEAQLDKSGLPSDRFFAERPEGSVSTLKIQRTQQEDSAVYLCASSQQSGFSYTFGSGTRLTVV.

This clonotype was counted at least ten times. The J gene is TRBJ1-1, the V gene TRBV20-1, with TRBD1 matching over 9 bases. The CDR3 totals 14 residues. The J segment lost 1 base and the V segment lost 6 bases, leaving 6 bases of the junction unmatched. The germline CDR1 and CDR2 sequences are DFQATT and SNEGSKA (reference sequence). CDR3 region: CSADTTGGNTEAFF. CDR3 bases: TGCAGTGCCGATACGACAGGGGGGAACACTGAAGCTTTCTTT.

This clonotype was detected a few times. The J gene is TRBJ2-7, the V gene TRBV7-2; D is uncertain. V gave up 2 bases and J gave up 5 bases, with 13 bases separating them. The CDR3 is 14 residues long. Germline V gene sequence: CDR1 SGHTA, CDR2 FQGNSA. As DNA, the CDR3 is TGTGCCAGCAGCTTAAGGTCCGTCCGAGACGAGCAGTACTTC. Translation: CASSLRSVRDEQYF. Drawing the rest from reference TRBV7-2 and TRBJ2-7, the complete variable domain is GAGVSQSPSNKVTEKGKDVELRCDPISGHTALYWYRQSLGQGLEFLIYFQGNSAPDKSGLPSDRFSAERTGGSVSTLTIQRTQQEDSAVYLCASSLRSVRDEQYFGPGTRLTVT.

This clonotype is categorized as medium-sized. The V call is TRBV19, the J call TRBJ1-2; 8 bases agree with TRBD1. After removal of 6 bases from V and 4 bases from J, the junction contained 10 bases not matched to a gene. CDR3 size: 15 residues. The V gene's germline CDR1 is LNHDA and CDR2 SQIVND (reference sequence). The CDR3 here is CASSWTGRSIYGYTF. In nucleotides, the CDR3 is TGTGCCAGTAGCTGGACAGGGAGGTCGATCTATGGCTACACCTTC.

This clonotype has ten or more counts. CDR3 DNA sequence: TGTGCCAGCAGTCCCAGGGGCACGAACACCGGGGAGCTGTTTTTT. Its protein product is CASSPRGTNTGELFF. The chain recombines TRBV27 with TRBJ2-2; a weak D match, TRBD1 (6 bases). CDR1 is MNHEY, CDR2 SMNVEV, per germline (reference sequence). The CDR3 sequence is 15 residues long. Trimming removed 5 bases at V and 0 bases at J, with 10 bases between.

This clonotype was counted many times. The chain recombines TRBV19 with TRBJ1-6; D is perhaps TRBD1 (5 bases). V gave up 7 bases and J gave up 9 bases, with 13 bases separating them. Germline loops: CDR1 LNHDA, CDR2 SQIVND (reference sequence). The CDR3 runs 13 residues. CDR3 loop: CASKSRESSPLHF. The CDR3 coding sequence is TGTGCCAGTAAATCCAGGGAAAGTTCACCCCTCCACTTT.

This clonotype came up many times. In nucleotides, the CDR3 is TGTGCCTGGACCAGGGACAGGGGGACCACCGGGGAGCTGTTTTTT. Translated: CAWTRDRGTTGELFF. The J gene is TRBJ2-2, the V gene TRBV30; 11 nucleotides align to TRBD1. The V gene end was trimmed by 4 bases and the J gene end by 4 bases; junction bases not matched to a gene: 5. The V gene's germline CDR1 is GTSNPN and CDR2 SVGIG (reference sequence). This CDR3 region has 15 residues. The complete variable domain, with remaining parts taken from reference TRBV30 and TRBJ2-2, reads SQTIHQWPATLVQPVGSPLSLECTVEGTSNPNLYWYRQAAGRGLQLLFYSVGIGQISSEVPQNLSASRPQDRQFILSSKKLLLSDSGFYLCAWTRDRGTTGELFFGEGSRLTVL.

The table lists this clonotype with many counts. The chain couples TRBV7-2 to TRBJ2-5; 7 bases line up with TRBD1. This CDR3 is built from 14 residues. With 3 bases clipped from V and 0 bases from J, the junction kept 1 base outside the gene matches. The germline V gene has CDR1 SGHTA and CDR2 FQGNSA. This chain's CDR3 is CASSFRGYQETQYF. CDR3 in DNA: TGTGCCAGCAGCTTCAGGGGGTACCAAGAGACCCAGTACTTC. Full variable domain (outside the CDR3, taken from reference TRBV7-2 and TRBJ2-5): GAGVSQSPSNKVTEKGKDVELRCDPISGHTALYWYRQSLGQGLEFLIYFQGNSAPDKSGLPSDRFSAERTGGSVSTLTIQRTQQEDSAVYLCASSFRGYQETQYFGPGTRLLVL.

This clonotype was observed many times. This sequence joins TRBV3-1 and TRBJ2-2; no definite D call. V lost 7 bases and J 6 bases, leaving 6 bases between the germline ends. The CDR3 extends over 11 amino acids. Germline V gene data show CDR1 as LGHDT and CDR2 as YNNKEL (reference sequence). Here the CDR3 DNA reads TGTGCCAGCAATTGGGCCGGGGAGCTGTTTTTT. It translates to CASNWAGELFF.

This clonotype showed up many times. The chain links TRBV29-1 to TRBJ2-7; D assignment may be TRBD1 or TRBD2 (5 bases each). The CDR3 is 15 residues long. With 5 bases removed from V and 0 bases from J, the gap between germline ends came to 17 bases. Germline CDR1 is SQVTM and CDR2 is ANQGSEA. The CDR3 sequence is CSVFTSRGASYEQYF. The CDR3 DNA reads as TGCAGCGTTTTTACTTCCCGAGGGGCCTCCTACGAGCAGTACTTC.

This clonotype was seen ten or more times. The CDR3 protein is CASSFLGGVGYGYTF. As DNA, the CDR3 is TGTGCCAGCAGTTTTTTGGGGGGCGTCGGCTATGGCTACACCTTC. The chain has TRBV6-5 and TRBJ1-2; tentative D call: TRBD1 (6 bases). The CDR3 spans 15 residues. CDR1 and CDR2 from the germline V gene are MNHEY and SVGAGI. Trimming removed 4 bases at V and 4 bases at J, with 16 bases between.

This clonotype was recorded many times. This chain joins TRBV29-1 and TRBJ2-7, with a tentative D call TRBD2 (5 bases). Germline values: CDR1 SQVTM, CDR2 ANQGSEA. The ends were cut back, 8 bases at V and 2 bases at J, with 10 bases in the middle. This CDR3 is 11 amino acids long. CDR3 sequence: CSYGETYEQYF. CDR3 in DNA: TGCAGCTACGGGGAAACCTACGAGCAGTACTTC.

This clonotype has a count of ten or more. The rearrangement uses TRBV6-6 and TRBJ2-7; D uncertain. The CDR3 extends over 14 amino acids. The germline CDR1 and CDR2 sequences are MNHNY and SVGAGI (reference sequence). The germline V and J ends were trimmed by 2 bases and 3 bases, with 11 bases remaining between them. The CDR3 nucleotides read TGTGCCAGCAGTTACCAAGGACGGTACTACGAGCAGTACTTC. Its translation is CASSYQGRYYEQYF.

This clonotype was found many times. A read error may produce the germline difference seen at one junction end. The chain has TRBV5-4 and TRBJ1-1; possibly TRBD1 for D (6 bases). Per germline, CDR1 SGHNT and CDR2 YYREEE (reference sequence). The CDR3 spans 13 residues. CDR3 amino acids: CASSPGRTEPPTF. The CDR3 nucleotides read TGTGCCAGCAGCCCTGGCAGGACAGAGCCCCCCACGTTT. Based on the CDR3 plus reference TRBV5-4 and TRBJ1-1, the full variable domain is ETGVTQSPTHLIKTRGQQVTLRCSSQSGHNTVSWYQQALGQGPQFIFQYYREEENGRGNFPPRFSGLQFPNYSSELNVNALELDDSALYLCASSPGRTEPPTFGQGTRLTVV.

In its sample, this clonotype was seen many times. V usage is TRBV7-6 and J usage is TRBJ2-3; 7 bases line up with TRBD2. The CDR3 has 15 amino acids. CDR1 is SGHVS and CDR2 is FNYEAQ in the germline V gene. Unmatched junction bases numbered 4, after V lost 3 bases and J lost 1 base. CDR3 residues: CASSFRGGGTDTQYF. As DNA, the CDR3 is TGTGCCAGCAGCTTCCGCGGGGGAGGCACAGATACGCAGTATTTT.